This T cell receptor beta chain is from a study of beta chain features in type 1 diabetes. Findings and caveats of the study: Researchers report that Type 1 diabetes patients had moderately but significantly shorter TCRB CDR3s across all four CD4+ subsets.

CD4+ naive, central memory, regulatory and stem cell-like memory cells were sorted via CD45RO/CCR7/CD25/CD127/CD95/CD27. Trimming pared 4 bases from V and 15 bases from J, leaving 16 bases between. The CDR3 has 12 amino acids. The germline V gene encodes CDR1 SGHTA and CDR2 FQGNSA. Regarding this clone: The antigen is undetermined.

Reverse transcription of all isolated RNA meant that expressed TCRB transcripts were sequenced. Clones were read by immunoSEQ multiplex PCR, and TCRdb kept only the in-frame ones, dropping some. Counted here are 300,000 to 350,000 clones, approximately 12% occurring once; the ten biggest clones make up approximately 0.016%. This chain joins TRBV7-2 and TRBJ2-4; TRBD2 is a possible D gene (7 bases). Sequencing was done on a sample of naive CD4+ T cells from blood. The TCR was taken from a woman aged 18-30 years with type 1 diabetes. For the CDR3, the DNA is TGTGCCAGCAGCTCCGAGGGGGGGGAAAGGTACTTC. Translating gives CASSSEGGERYF.